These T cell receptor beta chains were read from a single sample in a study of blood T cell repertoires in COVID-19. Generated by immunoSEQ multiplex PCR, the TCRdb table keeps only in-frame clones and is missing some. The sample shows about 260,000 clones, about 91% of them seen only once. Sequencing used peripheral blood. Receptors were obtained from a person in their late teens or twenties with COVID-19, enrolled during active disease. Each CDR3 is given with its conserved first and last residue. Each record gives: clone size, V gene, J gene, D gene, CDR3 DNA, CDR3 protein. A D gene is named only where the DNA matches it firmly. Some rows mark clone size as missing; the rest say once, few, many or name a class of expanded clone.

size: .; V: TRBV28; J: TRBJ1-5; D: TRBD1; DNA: TGTGCCAGCAGTTTTGGGACAGGGAGTCAGCCCCAGCATTTT; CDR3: CASSFGTGSQPQHF
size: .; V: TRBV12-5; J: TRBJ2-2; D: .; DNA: TGTGCTAGTGGTTTGTTGGCAGGACTGTCCACCGGGGAGCTGTTTTTT; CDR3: CASGLLAGLSTGELFF
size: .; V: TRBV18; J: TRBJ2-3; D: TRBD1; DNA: TGTGCCAGCTCACCACCGGGACAGGATACGCAGTATTTT; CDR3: CASSPPGQDTQYF
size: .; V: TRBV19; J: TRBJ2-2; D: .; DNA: TGTGCCATACTAGAGCGGGACACCGGGGAGCTGTTTTTT; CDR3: CAILERDTGELFF
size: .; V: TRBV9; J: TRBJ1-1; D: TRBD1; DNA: TGTGCCAGCAGCGCAAACCAAGGGGGCCGGGGCACTGAAGCTTTCTTT; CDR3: CASSANQGGRGTEAFF
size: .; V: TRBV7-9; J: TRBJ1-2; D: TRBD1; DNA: TGTGCCAGCAGCTTAGGACAGGGTTGGACAAATGGCTACACCTTC; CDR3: CASSLGQGWTNGYTF
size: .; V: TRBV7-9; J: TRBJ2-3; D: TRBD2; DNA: TGTGCCAGCAGCCCTACTGAAGCGGGACCGAGCACAGATACGCAGTATTTT; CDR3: CASSPTEAGPSTDTQYF
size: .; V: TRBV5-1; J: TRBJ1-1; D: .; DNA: TGCGCCAGCAGCTTGGGACAGGAGAGGAACACTGAAGCTTTCTTT; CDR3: CASSLGQERNTEAFF
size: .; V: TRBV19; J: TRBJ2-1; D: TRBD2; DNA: TGTGCCAGCGTGGAGAGGGAGGGATACTACAATGAGCAGTTCTTC; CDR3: CASVEREGYYNEQFF
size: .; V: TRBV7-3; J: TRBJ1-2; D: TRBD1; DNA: TGTGCCAGCAGCCGCGACGGCCGACAGGGGGTTTATGGCTACACCTTC; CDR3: CASSRDGRQGVYGYTF
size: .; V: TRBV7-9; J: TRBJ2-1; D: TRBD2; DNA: TGTGCCAGCAGCTCCACCACTAGCGGGAGCGACACTGAGCAGTTCTTC; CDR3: CASSSTTSGSDTEQFF
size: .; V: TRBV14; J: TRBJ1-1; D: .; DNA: TGTGCCAGCAGCACTTTCTGGGGGGAAGAGACTGAAGCTTTCTTT; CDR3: CASSTFWGEETEAFF
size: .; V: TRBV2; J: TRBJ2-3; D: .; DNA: TGTGCCAGCAGTGAAGTTTGGAGTACAGATACGCAGTATTTT; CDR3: CASSEVWSTDTQYF
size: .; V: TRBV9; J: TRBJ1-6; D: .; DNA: TGTGCCAGCAGCACCAGGACGGGGAATTCACCCCTCCACTTT; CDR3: CASSTRTGNSPLHF
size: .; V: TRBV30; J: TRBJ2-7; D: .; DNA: TGTGCCTGGAGTTGGTCAGCGTACGAGCAGTACTTC; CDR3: CAWSWSAYEQYF
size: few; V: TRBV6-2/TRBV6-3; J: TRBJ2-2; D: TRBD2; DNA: TGTGCCAGCAGTCGCGGGACTAGCGGGACCGGGGAGCTGTTTTTT; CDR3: CASSRGTSGTGELFF
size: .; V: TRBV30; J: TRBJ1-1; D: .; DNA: TGTGCCTGGAGTCAACAGGGGAACACTGAAGCTTTCTTT; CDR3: CAWSQQGNTEAFF
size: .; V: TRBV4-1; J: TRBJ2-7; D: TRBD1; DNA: TGCGCCAGCAGCCAAGGACAGGGGGCGTACGAGCAGTACTTC; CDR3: CASSQGQGAYEQYF
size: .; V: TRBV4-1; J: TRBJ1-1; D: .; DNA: TGCGCCAGCAGCCAAGAGCGAGGGACTGAAGCTTTCTTT; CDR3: CASSQERGTEAFF
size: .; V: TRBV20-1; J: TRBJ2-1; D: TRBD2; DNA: TGCAGTGCTAGTAAACCGGGACTAGCGGGAGCCGAGCAGTTCTTC; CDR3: CSASKPGLAGAEQFF
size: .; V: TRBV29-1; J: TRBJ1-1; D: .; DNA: TGCAGCGTTGGAGGGAGTGAAGCTTTCTTT; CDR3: CSVGGSEAFF
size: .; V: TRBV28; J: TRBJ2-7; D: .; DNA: TGTGCCAGCAGTTTAAAGGGGTTCTCCTACGAGCAGTACTTC; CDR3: CASSLKGFSYEQYF
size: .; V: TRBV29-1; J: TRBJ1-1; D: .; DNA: TGCAGCGTTCGGGGGAGAATGAACACTGAAGCTTTCTTT; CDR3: CSVRGRMNTEAFF
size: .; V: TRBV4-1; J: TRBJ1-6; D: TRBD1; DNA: TGCGCCAGCAGCCAATCAGGGGGTGGGTCACCCCTCCACTTT; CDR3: CASSQSGGGSPLHF
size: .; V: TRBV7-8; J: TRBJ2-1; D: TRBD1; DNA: TGTGCCAGCAGCTTACGAGGGGGCGCTGAGCAGTTCTTC; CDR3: CASSLRGGAEQFF
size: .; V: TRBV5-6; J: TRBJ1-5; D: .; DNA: TGTGCCAGCAGCTTTCAGGGAAGTCAGCCCCAGCATTTT; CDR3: CASSFQGSQPQHF
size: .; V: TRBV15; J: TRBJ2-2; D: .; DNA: TGTGCCACCAGCAGCGAGGCACACACCGGGGAGCTGTTTTTT; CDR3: CATSSEAHTGELFF
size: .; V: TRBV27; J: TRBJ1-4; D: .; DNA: TGTGCCAGCAGTTTATCGGCAACAGTGGGGGGGGAAAAACTGTTTTTT; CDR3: CASSLSATVGGEKLFF
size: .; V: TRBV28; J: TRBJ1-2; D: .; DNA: TGTGCCAGCAGTTCCAACTCTTATGGCTACACCTTC; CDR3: CASSSNSYGYTF
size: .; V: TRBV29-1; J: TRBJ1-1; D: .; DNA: TGCAGCGTTTCGGGACAAGCCAGTGAAGCTTTCTTT; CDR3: CSVSGQASEAFF
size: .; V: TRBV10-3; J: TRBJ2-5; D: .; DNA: TGTGCCATCAGTGAGTCAGGAGGGGAAGAGACCCAGTACTTC; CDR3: CAISESGGEETQYF
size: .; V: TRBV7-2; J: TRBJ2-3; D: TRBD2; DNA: TGTGCCAGCAGCTTAGGACTAGCCTACACAGATACGCAGTATTTT; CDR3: CASSLGLAYTDTQYF
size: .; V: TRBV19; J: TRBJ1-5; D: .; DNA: TGTGCCAGTAGTTTTTACAGGGCGGGTCAGCCCCAGCATTTT; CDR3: CASSFYRAGQPQHF
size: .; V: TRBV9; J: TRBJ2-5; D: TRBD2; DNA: TGTGCCAGCAGCCTAGCGGGAGGACCTTTGGAGACCCAGTACTTC; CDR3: CASSLAGGPLETQYF
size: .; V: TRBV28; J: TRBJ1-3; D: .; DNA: TGTGCCAGCAGTTCCGATCGACGGAGCTCTGGAAACACCATATATTTT; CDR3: CASSSDRRSSGNTIYF
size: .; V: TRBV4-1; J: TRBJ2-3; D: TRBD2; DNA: TGCGCCAGCAGCCAAGTACCATTCCCGACTAGCCCTGATACGCAGTATTTT; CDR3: CASSQVPFPTSPDTQYF
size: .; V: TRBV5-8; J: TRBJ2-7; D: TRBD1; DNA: TGTGCCAGCAGCTTCCGGGGACAGAGCGAGCAGTACTTC; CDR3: CASSFRGQSEQYF
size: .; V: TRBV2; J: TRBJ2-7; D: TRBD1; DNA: TGTGCCAGCAGTTTAGACAGGGCGCGCGAGCAGTACTTC; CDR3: CASSLDRAREQYF
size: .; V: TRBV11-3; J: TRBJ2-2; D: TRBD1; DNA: TGTGCCAGCAGGGACAGGGTTGACGGGGAGCTGTTTTTT; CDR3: CASRDRVDGELFF
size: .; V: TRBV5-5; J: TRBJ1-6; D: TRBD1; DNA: TGTGCCAGCAGCTTAGCCTCACAGGGGATAGTGGGATCACCCCTCCACTTT; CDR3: CASSLASQGIVGSPLHF
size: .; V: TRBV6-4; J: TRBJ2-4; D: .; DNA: TGTGCCAGCAGTGGGGAGGCAGGGTTCATTCAGTACTTC; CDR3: CASSGEAGFIQYF
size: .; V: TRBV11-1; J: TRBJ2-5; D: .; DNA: TGTGCCAGCAGTATGAGCGGGCAAGAGACCCAGTACTTC; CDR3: CASSMSGQETQYF
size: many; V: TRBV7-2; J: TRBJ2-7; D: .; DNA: TGTGCCAGCAGCTCCCGGGTTTCCTACGAGCAGTACTTC; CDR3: CASSSRVSYEQYF
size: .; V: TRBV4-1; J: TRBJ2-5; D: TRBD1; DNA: TGCGCCAGCAGCCAGAGGGACAGGGACGAGACCCAGTACTTC; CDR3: CASSQRDRDETQYF
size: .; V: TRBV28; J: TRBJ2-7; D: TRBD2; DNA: TGTGCCAGCAGTTTCGATGCTAGCGGTTACGAGCAGTACTTC; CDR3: CASSFDASGYEQYF
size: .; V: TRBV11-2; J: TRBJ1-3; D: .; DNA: TGTGCCAGCAGCTCGGGGATGCGAAACACCATATATTTT; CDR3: CASSSGMRNTIYF
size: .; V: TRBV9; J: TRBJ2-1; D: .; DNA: TGTGCCAGCAGCGTAGCCGGGGGAGGTTACAATGAGCAGTTCTTC; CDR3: CASSVAGGGYNEQFF
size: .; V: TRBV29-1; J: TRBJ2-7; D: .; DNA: TGCAGCGTTGTATTCGACTCACCGGAACAGCAGTACTTC; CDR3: CSVVFDSPEQQYF